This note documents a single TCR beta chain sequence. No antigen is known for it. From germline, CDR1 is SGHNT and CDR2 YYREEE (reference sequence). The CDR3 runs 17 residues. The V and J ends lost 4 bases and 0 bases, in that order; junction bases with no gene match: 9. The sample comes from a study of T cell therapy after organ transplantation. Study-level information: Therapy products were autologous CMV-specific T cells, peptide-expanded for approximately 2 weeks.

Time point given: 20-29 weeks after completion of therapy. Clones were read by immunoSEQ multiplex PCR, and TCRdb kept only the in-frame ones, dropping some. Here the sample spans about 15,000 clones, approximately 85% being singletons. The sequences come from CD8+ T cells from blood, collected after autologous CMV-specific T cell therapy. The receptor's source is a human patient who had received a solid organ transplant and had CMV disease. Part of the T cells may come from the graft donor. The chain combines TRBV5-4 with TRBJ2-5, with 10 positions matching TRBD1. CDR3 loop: CASSPAPGTGDQETQYF. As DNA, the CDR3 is TGTGCCAGCAGCCCCGCCCCCGGGACAGGGGACCAAGAGACCCAGTACTTC.